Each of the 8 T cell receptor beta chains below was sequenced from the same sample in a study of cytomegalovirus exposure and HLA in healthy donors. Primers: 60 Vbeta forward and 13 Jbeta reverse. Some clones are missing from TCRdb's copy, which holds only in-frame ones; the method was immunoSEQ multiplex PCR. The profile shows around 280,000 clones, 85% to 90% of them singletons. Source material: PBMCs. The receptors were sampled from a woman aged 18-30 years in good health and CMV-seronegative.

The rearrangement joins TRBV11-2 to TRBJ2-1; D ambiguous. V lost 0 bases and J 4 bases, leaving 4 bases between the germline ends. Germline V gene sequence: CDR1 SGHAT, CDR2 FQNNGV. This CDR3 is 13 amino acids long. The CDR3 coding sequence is TGTGCCAGCAGCTTAGACGTTTACAATGAGCAGTTCTTC. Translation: CASSLDVYNEQFF.

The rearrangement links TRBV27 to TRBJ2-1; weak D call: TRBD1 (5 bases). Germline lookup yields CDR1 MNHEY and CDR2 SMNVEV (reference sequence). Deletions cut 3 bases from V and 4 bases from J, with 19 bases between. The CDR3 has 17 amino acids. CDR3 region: CASSFYSDLKGYNEQFF. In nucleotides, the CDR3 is TGTGCCAGCAGTTTTTACTCAGACCTGAAGGGGTACAATGAGCAGTTCTTC.

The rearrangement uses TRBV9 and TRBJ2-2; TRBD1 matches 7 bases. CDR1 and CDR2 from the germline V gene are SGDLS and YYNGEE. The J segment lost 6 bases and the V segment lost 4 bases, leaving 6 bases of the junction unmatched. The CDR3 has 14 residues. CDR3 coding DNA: TGTGCCAGCAGCATTAGACAGGGCCCCGGGGAGCTGTTTTTT. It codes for CASSIRQGPGELFF. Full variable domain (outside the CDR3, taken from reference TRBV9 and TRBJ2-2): DSGVTQTPKHLITATGQRVTLRCSPRSGDLSVYWYQQSLDQGLQFLIQYYNGEERAKGNILERFSAQQFPDLHSELNLSSLELGDSALYFCASSIRQGPGELFFGEGSRLTVL.

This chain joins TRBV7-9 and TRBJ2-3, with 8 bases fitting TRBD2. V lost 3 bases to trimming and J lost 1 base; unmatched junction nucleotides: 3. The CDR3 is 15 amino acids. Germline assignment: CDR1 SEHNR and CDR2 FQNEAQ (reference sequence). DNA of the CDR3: TGTGCCAGCAGCTTTAGCGGGATACGCACAGATACGCAGTATTTT. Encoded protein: CASSFSGIRTDTQYF.

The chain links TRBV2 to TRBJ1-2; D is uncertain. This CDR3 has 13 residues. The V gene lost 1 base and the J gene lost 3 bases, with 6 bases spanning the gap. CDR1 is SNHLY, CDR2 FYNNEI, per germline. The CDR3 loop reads CASSEGGDYGYTF. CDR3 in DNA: TGTGCCAGCAGTGAAGGAGGCGACTATGGCTACACCTTC.

The CDR3: CAWLCMTSGGALSTDTQYF. In DNA form, the CDR3 reads TGTGCCTGGCTCTGCATGACTAGCGGGGGGGCCTTAAGCACAGATACGCAGTATTTT. The chain joins TRBV30 to TRBJ2-3, with 14 positions matching TRBD2. From germline, CDR1 is GTSNPN and CDR2 SVGIG (reference sequence). The CDR3 spans 19 residues. V gave up 5 bases and J gave up 0 bases; unmatched junction bases: 13.

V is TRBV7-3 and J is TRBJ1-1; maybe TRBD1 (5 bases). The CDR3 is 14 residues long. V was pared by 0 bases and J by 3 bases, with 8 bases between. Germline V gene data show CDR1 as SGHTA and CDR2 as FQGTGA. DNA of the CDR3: TGTGCCAGCAGCTTAACAGGGGTGGACACTGAAGCTTTCTTT. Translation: CASSLTGVDTEAFF.

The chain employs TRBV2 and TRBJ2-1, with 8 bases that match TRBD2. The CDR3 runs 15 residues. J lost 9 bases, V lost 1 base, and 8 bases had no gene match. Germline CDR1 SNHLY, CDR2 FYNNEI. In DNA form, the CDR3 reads TGTGCCAGCAGTGAAGTAATCGGGGGGGCTGGTGAGCAGTTCTTC. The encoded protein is CASSEVIGGAGEQFF.